These 6 T cell receptor beta chains were all obtained from the same sample, sequenced in a study of CD8+ T cells in alopecia areata. Extracted RNA was reverse transcribed into cDNA, the sequencing template. Profiled with immunoSEQ multiplex PCR; TCRdb holds only in-frame clones, not every one. In the table there are some 170,000 clones, roughly 50% of which are singletons. As to treatment: oral pan-JAK inhibitor, 5-10 mg twice daily. This specimen consisted of CD4+ T cells sorted from blood, obtained at approximately week 61, from a patient treated with tofacitinib. The receptors come from a human donor with alopecia areata.

This clone was counted a few times. The chain has TRBV30 and TRBJ2-6; 7 positions agree with TRBD1. V shed 3 bases and J 0 bases; nucleotides not matched to a gene: 8. The CDR3 is 17 amino acids. Germline V CDR1 and CDR2: GTSNPN, SVGIG (reference sequence). CDR3 in amino acids: CAWRADRFLSGANVLTF. The CDR3 DNA is TGTGCCTGGAGGGCGGACAGGTTCCTCTCTGGGGCCAACGTCCTGACTTTC.

This chain uses TRBV30 with TRBJ2-4, with 10 bases aligning to TRBD2. From germline, CDR1 is GTSNPN and CDR2 SVGIG (reference sequence). The junction had 3 bases not matched to a gene; V was cut back by 4 bases and J by 6 bases. The CDR3 length is 13 residues. CDR3 sequence (DNA): TGTGCCTGGACAAGGACTAGCGGAAACATTCAGTACTTC. This encodes CAWTRTSGNIQYF.

The chain is built from TRBV29-1 and TRBJ1-2, with 9 bases matching TRBD1. Germline CDR1 SQVTM, CDR2 ANQGSEA. V trimming: 7 bases; J trimming: 4 bases; junction bases outside the gene matches: 7. This CDR3 is built from 13 residues. The CDR3 protein is CSDNRGLVYGYTF. The CDR3 DNA follows: TGCAGCGATAACAGGGGGCTTGTCTATGGCTACACCTTC. The whole variable domain, filled in from reference TRBV29-1 and TRBJ1-2, reads SAVISQKPSRDICQRGTSLTIQCQVDSQVTMMFWYRQQPGQSLTLIATANQGSEATYESGFVIDKFPISRPNLTFSTLTVSNMSPEDSSIYLCSDNRGLVYGYTFGSGTRLTVV.

This chain joins TRBV9 and TRBJ2-2; tentative D call: TRBD1 (6 bases). Germline V gene lookup returns CDR1 SGDLS and CDR2 YYNGEE. The CDR3 runs 12 residues. Trimming pared 4 bases from V and 6 bases from J, leaving 7 bases between. The CDR3 loop reads CASSSGAGELFF. The CDR3 DNA is TGTGCCAGCAGCTCAGGGGCCGGGGAGCTGTTTTTT.

This clone appeared a few times. The chain links TRBV7-9 to TRBJ2-7; 7 nucleotides line up with TRBD1. There are 15 residues in the CDR3. The V and J ends lost 5 bases and 2 bases, in that order; junction bases with no gene match: 9. CDR1 and CDR2 (germline): SEHNR, FQNEAQ (reference sequence). The CDR3 sequence is CASSPEDRWTYEQYF. The CDR3 nucleotides are TGTGCCAGCAGCCCAGAGGACAGGTGGACCTACGAGCAGTACTTC.

CDR3 sequence: CASSQDRVASGYTF. CDR3 in DNA: TGCGCCAGCAGCCAAGATCGAGTAGCCAGTGGCTACACCTTC. The genes are TRBV4-1 and TRBJ1-2; no firm D call. Germline assignment: CDR1 MGHRA and CDR2 YSYEKL. The CDR3 totals 14 residues. The V gene lost 0 bases and the J gene lost 7 bases, with 12 bases spanning the gap.